The 3 T cell receptor beta chains below all came from one sample that was sequenced in a study of cytomegalovirus exposure and HLA in healthy donors. Vbeta (60) and Jbeta (13) primers were used in the PCR. Using immunoSEQ multiplex PCR, the repertoire was profiled, and TCRdb retains in-frame clones only, with some absent. The table records around 110,000 clones, about 70% of them present only once. What was sequenced was PBMCs. Receptor source: a female donor in good health and CMV-seronegative.

This clone was recorded a few times. The chain joins TRBV7-2 to TRBJ1-1, with a weak D call TRBD1 (5 bases). The ends were cut back, 1 base at V and 5 bases at J, with 8 bases in the middle. The CDR3 runs 13 residues. Germline V gene lookup returns CDR1 SGHTA and CDR2 FQGNSA. CDR3 residues: CASSLGTYTEAFF. The CDR3 nucleotides are TGTGCCAGCAGCTTAGGGACATATACTGAAGCTTTCTTT.

V is TRBV28 and J is TRBJ1-1; no firm D call. Per the germline V gene, CDR1 is MDHEN and CDR2 is SYDVKM. CDR3 length: 13 residues. Trimming left V 3 bases short and J 1 base short, with 6 bases between. This CDR3 is CASSFHPNTEAFF. The CDR3 DNA follows: TGTGCCAGCAGTTTTCATCCGAACACTGAAGCTTTCTTT. The full variable domain, in which reference TRBV28 and TRBJ1-1 provide the parts outside the CDR3, is DVKVTQSSRYLVKRTGEKVFLECVQDMDHENMFWYRQDPGLGLRLIYFSYDVKMKEKGDIPEGYSVSREKKERFSLILESASTNQTSMYLCASSFHPNTEAFFGQGTRLTVV.

The V gene is TRBV2, the J gene TRBJ2-3, with TRBD2 as a possible D gene (5 bases). Per the germline V gene, CDR1 is SNHLY and CDR2 is FYNNEI. With 4 bases removed from V and 5 bases from J, the gap between germline ends came to 16 bases. The CDR3 consists of 15 residues. DNA for the CDR3: TGTGCCAGCAGTGGGGGTGGGAGATTGATAGATACGCAGTATTTT. Its translation is CASSGGGRLIDTQYF.